The source of this T cell receptor beta chain is a study of response to subunit inactivated influenza vaccine. This clonotype was observed a handful of times. CDR3 length: 17 amino acids. The V end was cut by 0 bases, the J end by 0 bases, with 14 bases between. The V gene's germline CDR1 is DFQATT and CDR2 SNEGSKA (reference sequence). MiXCR, run by TCRdb on the RT-PCR reads, gives a single entry per CDR3 protein. Here the sample spans more than 400,000 distinct CDR3 sequences, 7.2% being singletons. This rearrangement joins TRBV20-1 to TRBJ1-4; tentative D call: TRBD1 (5 bases). This TCR was sampled from a man in his fifties or sixties who received an inactivated influenza vaccine. The specimen was PBMCs from blood, collected about 24 months after vaccination. CDR3 nucleotide sequence: TGCAGTGCTAGAGATGGCGGCAGGGCGGCAACTAATGAAAAACTGTTTTTT. Its protein is CSARDGGRAATNEKLFF.